What follows are 19 T cell receptor beta chains derived from one specimen sequenced in a study of molecular identifiers for immune sequencing clone quantification. TCRdb reprocessed the PCR reads via MiXCR and lists one record per CDR3 protein. Seen here are a few hundred thousand distinct CDR3 sequences, about 23% observed once, and the top ten hold about 0.71%. Sequenced input: naive CD8+ T cells from blood, with Jurkat cell RNA spiked in. The subset here: FACS-sorted CD8+CD4-CCR7+CD45RA+ naive T cells. The receptors here all came from a human donor in good health. Some libraries in this study had Jurkat cell RNA spiked in.

The chain couples TRBV4-3 to TRBJ1-1; D gene unclear. Germline CDR1 LGHNA, CDR2 YSLEER. Trimming removed 0 bases at V and 0 bases at J, with 14 bases between. The CDR3 loop spans 17 amino acids. CDR3 bases: TGCGCCAGCAGCCAAGAACCAGGCGGCCTTATGAACACTGAAGCTTTCTTT. Translation gives CASSQEPGGLMNTEAFF.

The table lists this clonotype with many counts. The J gene is TRBJ2-7, the V gene TRBV19, with D maybe TRBD1 (6 bases). Germline CDR1 and CDR2: LNHDA and SQIVND (reference sequence). The CDR3 length is 15 residues. Deletions cut 6 bases from V and 3 bases from J, with 18 bases between. CDR3 nucleotides: TGTGCCAGTAGCACCGGGACACCATCTTTCTACGAGCAGTACTTC. The encoded protein is CASSTGTPSFYEQYF.

This clonotype occurred many times. This chain joins TRBV7-9 and TRBJ2-5; 7 bases fit TRBD1. CDR1 is SEHNR, CDR2 FQNEAQ, per germline (reference sequence). Trimming cost V 5 bases and J 1 base; bases outside gene matches: 4. This CDR3 has 14 residues. CDR3 residues: CASSERTGQETQYF. CDR3 DNA: TGTGCCAGCAGCGAACGGACAGGCCAAGAGACCCAGTACTTC.

The sample holds a few counts of this clonotype. The CDR3 loop reads CSARRTGINYEQYF. As DNA, the CDR3 is TGCAGTGCTCGGCGGACAGGGATTAACTACGAGCAGTACTTC. The J gene is TRBJ2-7, the V gene TRBV20-1, with 8 bases identical to TRBD1. The CDR3 sequence is 14 residues long. Per germline, CDR1 DFQATT and CDR2 SNEGSKA (reference sequence). V was pared by 5 bases and J by 3 bases, with 9 bases of the junction left unmatched.

To note about this clonotype: One base away lies a much larger clone, so this may be a sequencing read error. J is TRBJ2-7 and V is TRBV28; 7 bases fit TRBD1. This CDR3 region has 15 residues. From germline, CDR1 is MDHEN and CDR2 SYDVKM. CDR3 region: CASSSLGTDSYEQCF. CDR3 coding DNA: TGTGCCAGCAGTTCCCTGGGGACAGACTCCTACGAGCAGTGCTTC. The full variable domain, in which reference TRBV28 and TRBJ2-7 provide the parts outside the CDR3, is DVKVTQSSRYLVKRTGEKVFLECVQDMDHENMFWYRQDPGLGLRLIYFSYDVKMKEKGDIPEGYSVSREKKERFSLILESASTNQTSMYLCASSSLGTDSYEQCFGPGTRLTVT.

The chain combines TRBV14 with TRBJ1-4; D is unclear. Trimming took off 4 bases at V and 8 bases at J, with 11 bases between the two ends. This CDR3 is built from 13 residues. From germline, CDR1 is SGHDN and CDR2 FVKESK. The CDR3 reads CASSLLQDEKLFF. DNA of the CDR3: TGTGCCAGCAGCCTTTTACAAGACGAAAAACTGTTTTTT.

The genes are TRBV7-9 and TRBJ2-6, with 8 bases that match TRBD1. The J segment lost 2 bases and the V segment lost 5 bases, leaving 17 bases of the junction unmatched. Germline CDR1 SEHNR, CDR2 FQNEAQ (reference sequence). This CDR3 comprises 20 residues. The CDR3 sequence is CASSPTLDQGALPGANVLTF. CDR3 bases: TGTGCCAGCAGCCCAACACTTGACCAGGGGGCCTTGCCTGGGGCCAACGTCCTGACTTTC.

The table lists this clonotype with a few counts. The junction differs from germline at one of its ends, possibly a read error. This chain uses TRBV12-3 or TRBV12-4 with TRBJ1-4, with D perhaps matching TRBD1 (6 bases). The CDR3 runs 14 residues. The CDR3 here is CACRPQGLVEKLFF. The CDR3 region has the DNA TGTGCCTGCAGGCCGCAGGGGCTTGTGGAAAAACTGTTTTTT.

This clonotype was observed a handful of times. The V call is TRBV7-9, the J call TRBJ2-3, with D perhaps TRBD1 or TRBD2 (5 bases each). This CDR3 contains 15 residues. Germline CDR1 reads SEHNR; CDR2 reads FQNEAQ (reference sequence). V lost 5 bases and J 0 bases, leaving 12 bases between the germline ends. DNA for the CDR3: TGTGCCAGCAGCACTCGGGACGGTAGCACAGATACGCAGTATTTT. This translates into CASSTRDGSTDTQYF.

About this clonotype itself: A read error is possible here, since a much larger clone lies one base away. The rearrangement joins TRBV7-2 to TRBJ2-3, with D maybe TRBD2 (5 bases). CDR3 length: 15 amino acids. Germline assignment: CDR1 SGHTA and CDR2 FQGNSA. The V gene lost 5 bases and the J gene lost 8 bases, with 20 bases spanning the gap. CDR3 residues: CASSETGPSGATQYF. CDR3 nucleotides: TGTGCCAGCAGCGAGACCGGACCGAGCGGAGCTACGCAGTATTTT. Variable domain in full (rest from reference TRBV7-2 and TRBJ2-3): GAGVSQSPSNKVTEKGKDVELRCDPISGHTALYWYRQSLGQGLEFLIYFQGNSAPDKSGLPSDRFSAERTGGSVSTLTIQRTQQEDSAVYLCASSETGPSGATQYFGPGTRLTVL.

This clonotype was counted only a few times. The chain couples TRBV20-1 to TRBJ2-5; D remains ambiguous. The CDR3 sequence is 13 residues long. Trimming stripped 1 base from V and 3 bases from J, with 9 bases between. Per germline, CDR1 DFQATT and CDR2 SNEGSKA (reference sequence). CDR3 amino acids: CSARVLYEETQYF. CDR3 nucleotide sequence: TGCAGTGCTAGAGTCCTCTACGAAGAGACCCAGTACTTC.

V is TRBV27 and J is TRBJ2-7, with D perhaps matching TRBD1 (6 bases). The V gene's germline CDR1 is MNHEY and CDR2 SMNVEV (reference sequence). Trimming cost V 4 bases and J 4 bases, with 17 bases left between them. CDR3 length: 15 amino acids. This CDR3 is CASSYRAGARYEQYF. The CDR3 DNA follows: TGTGCCAGCAGTTACCGGGCAGGGGCTAGGTACGAGCAGTACTTC.

This clonotype was picked up many times. The rearrangement joins TRBV14 to TRBJ2-7, with TRBD2 as a possible D gene (5 bases). CDR1 and CDR2 from the germline V gene are SGHDN and FVKESK. This CDR3 spans 13 amino acids. V lost 0 bases to trimming and J lost 5 bases, with 8 bases between them. The CDR3 sequence is CASSQDTRHEQYF. The CDR3 nucleotides are TGTGCCAGCAGCCAAGACACTAGGCACGAGCAGTACTTC.

Note on this clonotype: A much larger clone differs from this one at a single base, so this may be a read error. J is TRBJ2-7 and V is TRBV13; D perhaps matches TRBD2 (5 bases). The CDR3 totals 11 residues. CDR1 and CDR2 (germline): PRHDT, FYEKMQ (reference sequence). In DNA form, the CDR3 reads TGTGCCAGCAGCTTCATCGGGGAGCGGTACTTC. Translating gives CASSFIGERYF.

This clonotype was counted many times. This chain connects TRBV7-2 to TRBJ2-1; TRBD2 agrees at 13 bases. Germline V CDR1 and CDR2: SGHTA, FQGNSA. The CDR3 has 15 residues. Trimming at V came to 3 bases and at J to 8 bases, leaving 4 bases not matched to a gene. CDR3 protein: CASSFGLAGADEQFF. In DNA form, the CDR3 reads TGTGCCAGCAGCTTCGGACTAGCGGGAGCCGATGAGCAGTTCTTC.

About this clonotype itself: Just one base apart from a much larger clone, this may be a read error. A read error is likely, as this CDR3 ends without the conserved phenylalanine or tryptophan. The V gene is TRBV29-1, the J gene TRBJ2-7; D uncertain. Germline V CDR1 and CDR2: SQVTM, ANQGSEA. This CDR3 spans 15 amino acids. The V end was cut by 3 bases, the J end by 2 bases, with 17 bases between. The CDR3 DNA sequence: TGCAGCGTTGATCCCGGTAACCACGACCCCTACGAGCAGTACCTC. Its protein product is CSVDPGNHDPYEQYL.

Ten or more counts support this clonotype. The rearrangement joins TRBV12-3 or TRBV12-4 to TRBJ2-7, with D hard to call. The CDR3 spans 14 residues. The V end was cut by 2 bases, the J end by 7 bases, with 15 bases between. CDR3: CASSLQFAEKEQYF. CDR3 nucleotides: TGTGCCAGCAGTTTACAATTTGCGGAAAAGGAGCAGTACTTC.

This chain links TRBV20-1 with TRBJ2-5; 7 nucleotides match TRBD1. Germline assignment: CDR1 DFQATT and CDR2 SNEGSKA (reference sequence). This CDR3 comprises 11 residues. Written as DNA, the CDR3 is TGCTCTCACAGGGGAGAAGAGACCCAGTACTTC. This translates into CSHRGEETQYF.

The V gene is TRBV12-3 or TRBV12-4, the J gene TRBJ2-5; the D gene is possibly TRBD1 (5 bases). This CDR3 has 14 amino acids. Trimming removed 9 bases at V and 2 bases at J, with 16 bases between. CDR3 loop: CASSILGDQETQYF. The CDR3 DNA reads as TGTGCCAGTAGTATCTTAGGGGATCAAGAGACCCAGTACTTC.